This is a list of T cell receptor beta chains from one sample in a study of T cell responses to AZD1222 COVID-19 vaccine. Method: immunoSEQ multiplex PCR; TCRdb's copy keeps in-frame clones and lacks some. The sample carries approximately 270,000 clones, 94% recorded once. The sequencing used peripheral blood, collected 28 days after the second AZD1222 dose. The receptor source for this set is an adult who received the AZD1222 COVID-19 vaccine. Both conserved end residues are part of each CDR3. D genes are given only for firm matches. Part of the rows lack a size; the others show once, few, many or a class for expanded clones.

V	D	size	J	CDR3	DNA
TRBV27	.	.	TRBJ2-1	CASSLSEYNEQFF	TGTGCCAGCAGTTTGAGCGAGTACAATGAGCAGTTCTTC
TRBV28	TRBD2	.	TRBJ2-1	CASSPGLAGGRIGNEQFF	TGTGCCAGCAGTCCCGGACTAGCGGGGGGGCGTATTGGCAATGAGCAGTTCTTC
TRBV5-6	.	.	TRBJ1-2	CASSGPGTAYGYTF	TGTGCCAGCAGCGGTCCCGGGACGGCGTATGGCTACACCTTC
TRBV28	.	.	TRBJ2-1	CASSSALPPYNEQFF	TGTGCCAGCAGTTCAGCGCTCCCCCCCTACAATGAGCAGTTCTTC
TRBV7-3	.	.	TRBJ1-2	CASSLSREDGYTF	TGTGCCAGCAGCTTAAGCAGGGAGGATGGCTACACCTTC
TRBV7-8	TRBD1	.	TRBJ1-4	CASRQGATNEKLFF	TGTGCCAGCAGACAGGGGGCAACTAATGAAAAACTGTTTTTT
TRBV28	.	.	TRBJ1-2	CASLRYRGPREGYTF	TGTGCCAGCTTAAGATACCGGGGCCCCAGGGAGGGCTACACCTTC
TRBV5-1	.	once	TRBJ2-2	CASSLSGHTGELFF	TGCGCCAGCAGCTTGTCCGGACACACCGGGGAGCTGTTTTTT
TRBV4-1	TRBD2	.	TRBJ2-2	CASSYGGRGDHTGELFF	TGCGCCAGCAGCTACGGTGGGCGGGGGGACCACACCGGGGAGCTGTTTTTT
TRBV11-2	TRBD2	.	TRBJ2-4	CASSTVTSPREGPKNIQYF	TGTGCCAGCAGCACGGTGACTAGCCCTCGGGAGGGCCCCAAAAACATTCAGTACTTC
TRBV4-3	.	.	TRBJ2-1	CASSQGVVSEQFF	TGCGCCAGCAGCCAGGGGGTAGTTAGTGAGCAGTTCTTC
TRBV2	.	.	TRBJ2-1	CASREGTYYNEQFF	TGTGCCAGCAGGGAAGGGACTTACTACAATGAGCAGTTCTTC
TRBV18	.	.	TRBJ2-5	CASSPPGLETQYF	TGTGCCAGCTCACCACCAGGGTTAGAGACCCAGTACTTC
TRBV5-8	.	.	TRBJ1-6	CASSLTGRNSPLHF	TGTGCCAGCAGCTTGACAGGGAGAAATTCACCCCTCCACTTT
TRBV28	.	.	TRBJ2-1	CASSWDEDNEQFF	TGTGCCAGCAGCTGGGACGAGGACAATGAGCAGTTCTTC
TRBV9	.	.	TRBJ1-1	CASSADTEAFF	TGTGCCAGCAGCGCGGACACTGAAGCTTTCTTT
TRBV5-1	.	once	TRBJ2-5	CASRSGRMTETQYF	TGCGCCAGCAGATCGGGACGAATGACGGAGACCCAGTACTTC
TRBV4-2	.	once	TRBJ1-6	CASSPDPGQGRNSPLHF	TGTGCCAGCAGCCCGGACCCGGGGCAGGGGAGGAATTCACCCCTCCACTTT
TRBV18	.	.	TRBJ2-7	CASSSLGYEQYF	TGTGCCAGCTCAAGTCTGGGGTACGAGCAGTACTTC
TRBV7-2	.	.	TRBJ1-5	CASMGSEGQPQHF	TGTGCCAGCATGGGTTCAGAAGGCCAGCCCCAGCATTTT
TRBV21-1	.	few	TRBJ1-2	CLDGAGGYGYTF	TGTCTTGACGGAGCCGGAGGCTATGGCTACACCTTC
TRBV7-8	TRBD2	.	TRBJ2-2	CASSPVVLAGHTGELFF	TGTGCCAGCAGCCCCGTGGTACTAGCGGGACACACCGGGGAGCTGTTTTTT
TRBV7-2	.	.	TRBJ1-6	CASSLLVQGGSPLHF	TGTGCCAGCAGCTTACTAGTACAGGGCGGTTCACCCCTCCACTTT
TRBV5-4	.	.	TRBJ2-1	CASSLGGGPYSYNEQFF	TGTGCCAGCAGTTTGGGAGGGGGGCCCTACTCCTACAATGAGCAGTTCTTC
TRBV3-1/TRBV3-2	TRBD1	once	TRBJ2-7	CASSRTGGSGEQYF	TGTGCCAGCAGTCGAACAGGGGGTTCAGGAGAGCAGTACTTC